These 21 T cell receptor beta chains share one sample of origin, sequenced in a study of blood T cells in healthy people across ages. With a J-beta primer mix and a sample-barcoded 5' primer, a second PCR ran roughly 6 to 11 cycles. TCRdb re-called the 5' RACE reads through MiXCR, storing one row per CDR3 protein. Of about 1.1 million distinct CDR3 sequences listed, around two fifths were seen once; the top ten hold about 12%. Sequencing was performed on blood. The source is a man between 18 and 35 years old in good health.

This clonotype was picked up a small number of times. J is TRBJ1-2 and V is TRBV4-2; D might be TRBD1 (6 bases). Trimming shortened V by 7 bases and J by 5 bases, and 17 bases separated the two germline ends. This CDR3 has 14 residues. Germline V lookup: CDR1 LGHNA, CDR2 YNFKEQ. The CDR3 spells CASNPPGAVYGYTF. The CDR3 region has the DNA TGTGCCAGCAACCCCCCGGGGGCAGTTTATGGCTACACCTTC.

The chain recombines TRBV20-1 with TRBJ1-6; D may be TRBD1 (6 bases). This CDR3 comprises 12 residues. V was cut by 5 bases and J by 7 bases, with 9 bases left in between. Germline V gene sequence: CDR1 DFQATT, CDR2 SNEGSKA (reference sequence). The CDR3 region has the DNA TGCAGTGCTCGAACAGGGAATTCACCCCTCCACTTT. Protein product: CSARTGNSPLHF.

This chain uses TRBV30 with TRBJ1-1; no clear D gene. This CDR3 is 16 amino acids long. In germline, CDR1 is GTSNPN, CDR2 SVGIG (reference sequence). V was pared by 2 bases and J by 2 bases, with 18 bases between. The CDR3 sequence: CAWSWGVQRQNTEAFF. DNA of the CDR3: TGTGCCTGGAGTTGGGGAGTACAAAGACAAAACACTGAAGCTTTCTTT.

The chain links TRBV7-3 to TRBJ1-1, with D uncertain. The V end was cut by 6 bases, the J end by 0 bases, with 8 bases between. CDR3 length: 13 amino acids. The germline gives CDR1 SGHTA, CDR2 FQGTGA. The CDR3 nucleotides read TGTGCCAGCAGAACAGACCTGAACACTGAAGCTTTCTTT. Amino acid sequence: CASRTDLNTEAFF.

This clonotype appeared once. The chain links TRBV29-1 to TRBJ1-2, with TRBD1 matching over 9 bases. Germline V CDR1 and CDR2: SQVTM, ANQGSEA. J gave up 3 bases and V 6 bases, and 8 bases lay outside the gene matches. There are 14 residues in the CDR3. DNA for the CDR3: TGCAGCGTGGGAACAGGGGGCGCCGACTATGGCTACACCTTC. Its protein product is CSVGTGGADYGYTF.

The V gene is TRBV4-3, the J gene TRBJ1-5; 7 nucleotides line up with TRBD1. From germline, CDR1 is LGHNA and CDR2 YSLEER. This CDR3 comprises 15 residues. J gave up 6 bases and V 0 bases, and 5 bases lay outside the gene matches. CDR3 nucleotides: TGCGCCAGCAGCCAAGAAACAGGGGCGAGTCAGCCCCAGCATTTT. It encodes CASSQETGASQPQHF.

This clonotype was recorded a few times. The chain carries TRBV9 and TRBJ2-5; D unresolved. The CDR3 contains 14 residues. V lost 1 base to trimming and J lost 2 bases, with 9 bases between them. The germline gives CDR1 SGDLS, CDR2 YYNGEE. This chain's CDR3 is CASSVFDKQETQYF. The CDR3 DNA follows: TGTGCCAGCAGCGTATTCGACAAGCAAGAGACCCAGTACTTC.

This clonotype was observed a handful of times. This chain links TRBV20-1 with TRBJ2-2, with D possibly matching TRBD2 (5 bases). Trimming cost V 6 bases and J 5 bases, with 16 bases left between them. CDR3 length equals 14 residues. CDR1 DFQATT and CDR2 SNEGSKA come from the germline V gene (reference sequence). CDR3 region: CSAPGLIQTGELFF. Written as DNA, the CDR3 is TGCAGTGCCCCCGGACTTATTCAGACCGGGGAGCTGTTTTTT.

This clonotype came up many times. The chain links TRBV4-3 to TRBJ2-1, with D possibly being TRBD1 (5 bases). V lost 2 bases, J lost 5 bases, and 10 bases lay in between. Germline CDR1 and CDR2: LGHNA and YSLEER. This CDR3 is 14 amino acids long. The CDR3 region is CASSQSRENNEQFF. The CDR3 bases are TGCGCCAGCAGCCAAAGCAGGGAAAACAATGAGCAGTTCTTC.

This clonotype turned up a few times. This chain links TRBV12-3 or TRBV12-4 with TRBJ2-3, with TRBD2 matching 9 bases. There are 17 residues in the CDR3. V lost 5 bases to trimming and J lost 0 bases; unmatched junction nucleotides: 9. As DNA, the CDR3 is TGTGCCAGCAGTATCCGTCTAGCGGGGTATAGCACAGATACGCAGTATTTT. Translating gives CASSIRLAGYSTDTQYF.

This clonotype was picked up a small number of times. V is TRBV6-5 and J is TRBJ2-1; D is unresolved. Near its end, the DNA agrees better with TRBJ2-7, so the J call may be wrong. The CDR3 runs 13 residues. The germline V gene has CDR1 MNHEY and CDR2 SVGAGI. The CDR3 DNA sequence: TGTGCCAGCAGTTATGGCTCCTACAATGAGCAGTACTTC. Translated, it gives CASSYGSYNEQYF.

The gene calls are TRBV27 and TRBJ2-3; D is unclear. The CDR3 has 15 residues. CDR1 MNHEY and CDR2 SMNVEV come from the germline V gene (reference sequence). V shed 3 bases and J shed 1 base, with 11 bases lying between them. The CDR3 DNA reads TGTGCCAGCAGTTTCCCCGGTTCTGGCACAGATACGCAGTATTTT. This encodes CASSFPGSGTDTQYF.

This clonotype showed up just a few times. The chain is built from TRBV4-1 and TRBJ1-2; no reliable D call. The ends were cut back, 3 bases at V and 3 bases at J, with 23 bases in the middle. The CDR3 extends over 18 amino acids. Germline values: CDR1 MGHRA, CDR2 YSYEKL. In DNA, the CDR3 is TGCGCCAGCAGCCAGAAGTGGGCTCCCGGAAGATCCTACTATGGCTACACCTTC. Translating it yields CASSQKWAPGRSYYGYTF.

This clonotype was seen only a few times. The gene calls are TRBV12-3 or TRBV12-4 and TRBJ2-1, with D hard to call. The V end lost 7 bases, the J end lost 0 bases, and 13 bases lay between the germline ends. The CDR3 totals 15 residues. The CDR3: CASTPGFSSYNEQFF. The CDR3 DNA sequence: TGTGCCAGCACCCCAGGTTTTAGCTCCTACAATGAGCAGTTCTTC.

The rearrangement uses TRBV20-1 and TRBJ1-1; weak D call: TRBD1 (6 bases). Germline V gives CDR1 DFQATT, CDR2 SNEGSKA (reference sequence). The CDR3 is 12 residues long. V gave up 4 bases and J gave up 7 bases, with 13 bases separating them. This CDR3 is CSATTGIGEAFF. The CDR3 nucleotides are TGCAGTGCTACTACAGGGATCGGTGAAGCTTTCTTT.

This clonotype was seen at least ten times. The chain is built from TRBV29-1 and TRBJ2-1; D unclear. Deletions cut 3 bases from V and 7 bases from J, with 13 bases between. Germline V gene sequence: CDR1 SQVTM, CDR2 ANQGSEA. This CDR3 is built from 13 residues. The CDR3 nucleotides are TGCAGCGTTGAGGGGAAACTGCGTAATGAGCAGTTCTTC. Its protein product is CSVEGKLRNEQFF.

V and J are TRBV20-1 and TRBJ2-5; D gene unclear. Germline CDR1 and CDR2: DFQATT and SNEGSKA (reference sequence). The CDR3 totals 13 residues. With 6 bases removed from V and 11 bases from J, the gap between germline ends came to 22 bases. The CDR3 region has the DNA TGCAGTGCGCCCCCCTACAGTTACAATGAGCAGTACTTC. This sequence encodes CSAPPYSYNEQYF.

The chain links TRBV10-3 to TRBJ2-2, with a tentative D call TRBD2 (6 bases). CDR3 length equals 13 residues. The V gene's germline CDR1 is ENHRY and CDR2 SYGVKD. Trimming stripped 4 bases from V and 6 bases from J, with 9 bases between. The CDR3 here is CAISGREAGELFF. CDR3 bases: TGTGCCATCAGTGGCAGGGAGGCCGGGGAGCTGTTTTTT.

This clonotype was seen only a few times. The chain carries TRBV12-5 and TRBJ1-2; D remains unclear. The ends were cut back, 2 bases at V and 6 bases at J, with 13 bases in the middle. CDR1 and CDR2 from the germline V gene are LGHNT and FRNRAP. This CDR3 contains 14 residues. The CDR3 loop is CASGLFPGENGYTF. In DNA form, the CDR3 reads TGTGCTAGTGGTTTGTTCCCCGGGGAAAATGGCTACACCTTC.

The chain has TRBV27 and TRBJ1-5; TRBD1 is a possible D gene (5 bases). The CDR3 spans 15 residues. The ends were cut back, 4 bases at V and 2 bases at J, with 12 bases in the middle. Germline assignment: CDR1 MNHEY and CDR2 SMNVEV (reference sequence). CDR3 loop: CASSSTAGGNQPQHF. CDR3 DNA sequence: TGTGCCAGCAGTTCGACCGCGGGGGGCAATCAGCCCCAGCATTTT.

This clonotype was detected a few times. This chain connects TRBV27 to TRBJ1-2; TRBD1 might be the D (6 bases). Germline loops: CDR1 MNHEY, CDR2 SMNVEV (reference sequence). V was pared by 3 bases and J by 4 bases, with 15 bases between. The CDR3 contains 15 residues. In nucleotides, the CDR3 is TGTGCCAGCAGTTTCCAACCACAGGGTCCCTATGGCTACACCTTC. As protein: CASSFQPQGPYGYTF.